This passage covers 29 T cell receptor beta chains from one sample sequenced in a study of human T cells and chemical hapten exposure. TCRdb reanalysed the RACE reads using MiXCR and keeps one entry per CDR3 protein. This sample has roughly 180,000 distinct CDR3 sequences, with approximately 20% found just once. Time point indicated: patch test 1, 2 weeks after DPC sensitization. Treatment here: therapeutic diphenylcyclopropenone sensitization with weekly scalp DPC. Material: whole blood, obtained in connection with sensitization to the hapten diphenylcyclopropenone (DPC). The receptor source for this set is a woman in her 50s with alopecia areata. Some clones in this sample may be carry-over from other donors' samples.

This chain links TRBV5-1 with TRBJ2-1; D perhaps matches TRBD2 (5 bases). CDR1 SGHRS and CDR2 YFSETQ come from the germline V gene. The CDR3 covers 13 residues. Trimming pared 4 bases from V and 7 bases from J, leaving 12 bases between. CDR3 sequence (DNA): TGCGCCAGCAGCAACCGGGATATGAATGAGCAGTTCTTC. This encodes CASSNRDMNEQFF. The variable domain in full, completed from reference TRBV5-1 and TRBJ2-1, reads KAGVTQTPRYLIKTRGQQVTLSCSPISGHRSVSWYQQTPGQGLQFLFEYFSETQRNKGNFPGRFSGRQFSNSRSEMNVSTLELGDSALYLCASSNRDMNEQFFGPGTRLTVL.

This chain uses TRBV20-1 with TRBJ2-1, with D uncertain. The CDR3 is 13 amino acids. Germline CDR1 DFQATT, CDR2 SNEGSKA (reference sequence). V was cut by 7 bases and J by 8 bases, with 18 bases left in between. In DNA, the CDR3 is TGCAGTGTCAGGCGTTCAGGCATGGATGAGCAGTTCTTC. Translated, it gives CSVRRSGMDEQFF.

This sequence joins TRBV20-1 and TRBJ2-7; the match to TRBD2 covers 10 bases. Unmatched junction bases numbered 8, after V lost 1 base and J lost 5 bases. Germline CDR1 and CDR2: DFQATT and SNEGSKA (reference sequence). This CDR3 is 15 amino acids long. The CDR3 nucleotides read TGCAGTGCTAGAGTACCTAGCGGGAGAACCAACGAGCAGTACTTC. It encodes CSARVPSGRTNEQYF.

This chain links TRBV11-1 with TRBJ2-7, with D possibly being TRBD1 or TRBD2 (6 bases each). Germline CDR1 is SGHAT and CDR2 is FQDESV (reference sequence). The V end was cut by 8 bases, the J end by 6 bases, with 14 bases between. The CDR3 is made up of 12 amino acids. This CDR3 is CASRDMEGEQYF. CDR3 DNA sequence: TGTGCCAGCCGGGACATGGAGGGCGAGCAGTACTTC.

This clonotype came up a few times. The chain employs TRBV2 and TRBJ2-2; D perhaps matches TRBD2 (6 bases). The CDR3 spans 17 residues. Germline V gene lookup returns CDR1 SNHLY and CDR2 FYNNEI. Trimming took 2 bases from V and 5 from J, leaving 18 bases between them. CDR3 sequence reads: CASSEFEPGTGTGELFF. CDR3 DNA sequence: TGTGCCAGCAGTGAATTCGAACCCGGGACTGGAACCGGGGAGCTGTTTTTT.

This clonotype came up many times. Written as DNA, the CDR3 is TGCGCCAGCAGCTCGGGACTGATCACTGAAGCTTTCTTT. Its protein is CASSSGLITEAFF. The J gene is TRBJ1-1, the V gene TRBV5-1; the D gene is possibly TRBD1 (5 bases). The CDR3 contains 13 residues. The germline gives CDR1 SGHRS, CDR2 YFSETQ. Trimming shortened V by 3 bases and J by 4 bases, and 10 bases separated the two germline ends.

This clonotype was seen a few times. J is TRBJ1-2 and V is TRBV19, with D possibly matching TRBD1 (5 bases). Trimming shortened V by 3 bases and J by 2 bases, and 7 bases separated the two germline ends. This CDR3 has 13 amino acids. Germline-derived CDR1 and CDR2 are LNHDA and SQIVND (reference sequence). The CDR3 coding sequence is TGTGCCAGTAGTATCTCAGGGAACTATGGCTACACCTTC. Its translation is CASSISGNYGYTF.

The chain links TRBV7-9 to TRBJ2-5, with 8 bases aligning to TRBD1. Germline V gene data show CDR1 as SEHNR and CDR2 as FQNEAQ (reference sequence). V trimming: 4 bases; J trimming: 3 bases; junction bases outside the gene matches: 1. CDR3 length equals 13 residues. The CDR3: CASSSGQEETQYF. The CDR3 DNA reads TGTGCCAGCAGCTCGGGACAGGAAGAGACCCAGTACTTC.

This clonotype is medium-sized. The rearrangement uses TRBV2 and TRBJ1-5; D not resolved. CDR1 and CDR2 (germline): SNHLY, FYNNEI. This CDR3 has 14 amino acids. V was trimmed by 2 bases and J by 0 bases, leaving 5 bases between them. The CDR3 here is CASSESYSNQPQHF. The CDR3 DNA reads as TGTGCCAGCAGTGAATCATATAGCAATCAGCCCCAGCATTTT.

This clonotype was picked up a small number of times. The gene calls are TRBV29-1 and TRBJ1-1, with no clear D. The ends were cut back, 6 bases at V and 11 bases at J, with 16 bases in the middle. In germline, CDR1 is SQVTM, CDR2 ANQGSEA. The CDR3 has 11 residues. This CDR3 is CSVECPKGAFF. The CDR3 nucleotides are TGCAGCGTCGAGTGCCCAAAAGGCGCTTTCTTT.

This chain uses TRBV20-1 with TRBJ1-5; D remains ambiguous. The CDR3 loop spans 13 amino acids. Per the germline V gene, CDR1 is DFQATT and CDR2 is SNEGSKA (reference sequence). CDR3 residues: CRETGYSNQPQHF. The CDR3 nucleotides are TGCAGGGAAACTGGCTATAGCAATCAGCCCCAGCATTTT.

The J gene is TRBJ2-7, the V gene TRBV29-1; 13 nucleotides align to TRBD2. The CDR3 loop spans 14 amino acids. CDR1 and CDR2 from the germline V gene are SQVTM and ANQGSEA. Losses at the gene ends were 1 base for V and 4 bases for J; bases not matched to a gene: 1. The CDR3 DNA reads TGCAGCGTTGAAGTACTAGCGGGAGGGTACGAGCAGTACTTC. Translation gives CSVEVLAGGYEQYF.

The chain links TRBV27 to TRBJ2-2, with TRBD1 as a possible D gene (5 bases). Germline V gene sequence: CDR1 MNHEY, CDR2 SMNVEV (reference sequence). The V end lost 4 bases, the J end lost 4 bases, and 13 bases lay between the germline ends. The CDR3 totals 15 residues. CDR3 DNA: TGTGCCAGCAGTTCGTCCGGCAGGGCCACCGGGGAGCTGTTTTTT. Its translation: CASSSSGRATGELFF.

J is TRBJ1-1 and V is TRBV3-1, with D possibly being TRBD1 (6 bases). This CDR3 is 13 amino acids long. The germline gives CDR1 LGHDT, CDR2 YNNKEL (reference sequence). The V and J ends lost 6 bases and 6 bases respectively, with 14 bases between them. Here the CDR3 reads CASSRGSGAEAFF. DNA for the CDR3: TGTGCCAGCAGTCGGGGCTCAGGGGCTGAAGCTTTCTTT.

The rearrangement uses TRBV11-2 and TRBJ2-1, with unresolved D. The CDR3 length is 17 residues. V lost 5 bases and J 5 bases, leaving 22 bases between the germline ends. Germline CDR1 SGHAT, CDR2 FQNNGV. Here the CDR3 reads CASSRQPLSGSNNEQFF. The CDR3 region has the DNA TGTGCCAGCAGCCGACAACCCCTATCCGGGTCCAACAATGAGCAGTTCTTC.

The V and J genes are TRBV3-1 and TRBJ1-1, with 9 bases identical to TRBD1. Germline CDR1 reads LGHDT; CDR2 reads YNNKEL (reference sequence). V was clipped by 6 bases and J by 1 base; unmatched bases: 3. The CDR3 covers 14 residues. CDR3 loop: CASRYRGPNTEAFF. The CDR3 nucleotides are TGTGCCAGCAGGTACAGGGGGCCGAACACTGAAGCTTTCTTT.

This clonotype was counted a few times. This CDR3 reads CASSFSTTTNEKLFF. The CDR3 region has the DNA TGCGCCAGCAGCTTTTCGACAACAACTAATGAAAAACTGTTTTTT. The chain carries TRBV5-1 and TRBJ1-4; no firm D call. Germline CDR1 is SGHRS and CDR2 is YFSETQ. The CDR3 has 15 residues. Between the trimmed V and J ends, which lost 2 bases and 0 bases, there was a span of 8 bases. Together with reference TRBV5-1 and TRBJ1-4, the CDR3 gives the full variable domain: KAGVTQTPRYLIKTRGQQVTLSCSPISGHRSVSWYQQTPGQGLQFLFEYFSETQRNKGNFPGRFSGRQFSNSRSEMNVSTLELGDSALYLCASSFSTTTNEKLFFGSGTQLSVL.

The sample holds a few counts of this clonotype. The V call is TRBV18, the J call TRBJ1-1; 7 bases are a match to TRBD1. V dropped 5 bases and J dropped 10; count of bases not matched to a gene: 7. This CDR3 contains 12 residues. Germline values: CDR1 KGHSH, CDR2 LQKENI. CDR3 in amino acids: CASSAPGGIAFF. The CDR3 nucleotides read TGTGCCAGCTCAGCGCCAGGGGGGATAGCTTTCTTT. Full variable domain (rest looked up from reference TRBV18 and TRBJ1-1): NAGVMQNPRHLVRRRGQEARLRCSPMKGHSHVYWYRQLPEEGLKFMVYLQKENIIDESGMPKERFSAEFPKEGPSILRIQQVVRGDSAAYFCASSAPGGIAFFGQGTRLTVV.

There are a few counts of this clonotype. The CDR3 DNA is TGCGCCAGCAGCTTGGATCGGACCCCCGGTACGCAGTATTTT. Translation: CASSLDRTPGTQYF. The rearrangement joins TRBV5-1 to TRBJ2-3; D remains unclear. This CDR3 spans 14 amino acids. V was trimmed by 0 bases and J by 8 bases, leaving 13 bases between them. Germline-derived CDR1 and CDR2 are SGHRS and YFSETQ. Using reference TRBV5-1 and TRBJ2-3 for the parts outside the CDR3, the full variable domain is KAGVTQTPRYLIKTRGQQVTLSCSPISGHRSVSWYQQTPGQGLQFLFEYFSETQRNKGNFPGRFSGRQFSNSRSEMNVSTLELGDSALYLCASSLDRTPGTQYFGPGTRLTVL.

In DNA, the CDR3 is TGCGCCAGCAGCTGGTTAGCGGGAGGCCTGGGCAATGAGCAGTTCTTC. As protein: CASSWLAGGLGNEQFF. The V gene is TRBV5-1, the J gene TRBJ2-1, with 10 bases identical to TRBD2. Looked up from germline, CDR1 is SGHRS and CDR2 is YFSETQ. Trimming removed 3 bases from V and 6 bases from J; junction bases left unmatched: 9. The CDR3 sequence is 16 residues long.

The sample holds a few counts of this clonotype. The J gene is TRBJ1-1, the V gene TRBV7-6; no clear D. Trimming took 1 base from V and 4 from J, leaving 16 bases between them. The CDR3 consists of 16 residues. CDR1 and CDR2 from the germline V gene are SGHVS and FNYEAQ. The CDR3 region is CASSLEPVTAGTEAFF. In DNA form, the CDR3 reads TGTGCCAGCAGCTTAGAACCCGTCACTGCGGGCACTGAAGCTTTCTTT.

The chain recombines TRBV5-1 with TRBJ2-6; D call uncertain. V lost 4 bases and J 0 bases, leaving 11 bases between the germline ends. Germline lookup yields CDR1 SGHRS and CDR2 YFSETQ. The CDR3 has 16 residues. The CDR3 loop is CASSARTDSGANVLTF. In DNA, the CDR3 is TGCGCCAGCAGCGCCCGGACGGACTCTGGGGCCAACGTCCTGACTTTC.

The rearrangement uses TRBV3-1 and TRBJ2-1; 7 nucleotides agree with TRBD2. After removal of 6 bases from V and 9 bases from J, the junction contained 14 bases not matched to a gene. Germline CDR1 LGHDT, CDR2 YNNKEL (reference sequence). The CDR3 is made up of 15 amino acids. Written as DNA, the CDR3 is TGTGCCAGCAGTCAGACGGGGCGGGAGTCAAGTGAGCAGTTCTTC. It codes for CASSQTGRESSEQFF.

This clonotype has only a few counts. The chain joins TRBV20-1 to TRBJ2-5; the D is unclear. V lost 5 bases and J 3 bases, leaving 13 bases between the germline ends. CDR3 length: 13 residues. Germline-derived CDR1 and CDR2 are DFQATT and SNEGSKA (reference sequence). The CDR3 DNA is TGCAGTGCTTACTCGGCTGAAAAAGAGACCCAGTACTTC. It specifies CSAYSAEKETQYF.

The chain recombines TRBV2 with TRBJ2-1; the match to TRBD2 covers 11 bases. V dropped 6 bases and J dropped 8; count of bases not matched to a gene: 3. Germline-derived CDR1 and CDR2 are SNHLY and FYNNEI. The CDR3 is 13 amino acids. The CDR3 DNA reads as TGTGCCAGCAGGACTAGCGGGAACCATGAGCAGTTCTTC. It yields the protein CASRTSGNHEQFF.

The genes are TRBV3-1 and TRBJ1-1; perhaps TRBD1 as D (6 bases). Germline CDR1 is LGHDT and CDR2 is YNNKEL (reference sequence). V was cut by 1 base and J by 5 bases, with 14 bases left in between. The CDR3 length is 15 residues. DNA for the CDR3: TGTGCCAGCAGCCAAGCCCTTATAGGGGGGACTGAAGCTTTCTTT. This gives the protein CASSQALIGGTEAFF.

This clonotype was seen ten or more times. This chain links TRBV3-1 with TRBJ2-5; 8 bases are a match to TRBD1. In germline, CDR1 is LGHDT, CDR2 YNNKEL (reference sequence). The junction had 9 bases not matched to a gene; V was cut back by 1 base and J by 5 bases. The CDR3 is 16 residues long. Here the CDR3 reads CASSQVGQGARETQYF. In DNA, the CDR3 is TGTGCCAGCAGCCAAGTCGGCCAGGGGGCGAGGGAGACCCAGTACTTC.

This clonotype was counted only a few times. The chain employs TRBV20-1 and TRBJ2-3, with TRBD2 as a possible D gene (6 bases). The germline V and J ends were trimmed by 0 bases and 2 bases, with 12 bases remaining between them. Germline-derived CDR1 and CDR2 are DFQATT and SNEGSKA (reference sequence). This CDR3 is 15 amino acids long. The CDR3 DNA sequence: TGCAGTGCTAGAGATAGCGGCAGACCCACAGATACGCAGTATTTT. It is translated as CSARDSGRPTDTQYF.

This clonotype was counted only a few times. CDR3 sequence reads: CSATGQGAYQPQHF. The CDR3 DNA sequence: TGCAGTGCTACCGGACAGGGGGCGTATCAGCCCCAGCATTTT. J is TRBJ1-5 and V is TRBV20-1; 11 nucleotides line up with TRBD1. The CDR3 is 14 residues long. V lost 4 bases to trimming and J lost 5 bases; unmatched junction nucleotides: 4. Germline V gene lookup returns CDR1 DFQATT and CDR2 SNEGSKA (reference sequence).